This is a list of T cell receptor beta chains from one sample in a study of blood T cells in healthy people across ages. TCRdb analysed the 5' RACE reads with MiXCR anew, one entry per CDR3 protein. The table includes just under 900,000 distinct CDR3 sequences, more than 25% detected once. Sequencing used blood. The receptors shown here come from a woman older than 75 in good health. CDR3s include the opening cysteine and the closing phenylalanine or tryptophan. A D gene is named only where the DNA matches it firmly. Expanded clones are given a class, and other clones once, few, many or no size at all.

TRBV5-1,many,-,TRBJ1-6,TGCGCCAGCAGCTTGGAACGTAATTCACCCCTCCACTTT,CASSLERNSPLHF
TRBV6-5,many,-,TRBJ1-6,TGTGCCAGCACCTTTACAGGGAACAATTCACCCCTCCACTTT,CASTFTGNNSPLHF
TRBV5-1,many,-,TRBJ2-1,TGCGCCAGCAGCCGGAAGCCAGGGGGGGACAATGAGCAGTTCTTC,CASSRKPGGDNEQFF
TRBV20-1,-,-,TRBJ1-5,TGCAGTGCGCCCGCGGGTAATAGCAATCAGCCCCAGCATTTT,CSAPAGNSNQPQHF
TRBV7-9,-,TRBD1,TRBJ2-1,TGTGCCAGCAGCCTCCGGGACAGGGGGCGAAATGAGCAGTTCTTC,CASSLRDRGRNEQFF
TRBV7-2,-,-,TRBJ2-7,TGTGCCAACAGCTTGGAGGGGGGTTACGAGCAGTACTTC,CANSLEGGYEQYF
TRBV12-3/TRBV12-4,many,-,TRBJ2-5,TGTGCCGGGGGGGAGACCCAGTACTTC,CAGGETQYF
TRBV27,-,-,TRBJ1-1,TGTGCCAGCAGTTTTCAAGGGACCACTGAAGCTTTCTTT,CASSFQGTTEAFF
TRBV5-1,few,TRBD2,TRBJ2-2,TGCGCCAGCAGCTTTACCGGGACTAGCGATTACACCGGGGAGCTGTTTTTT,CASSFTGTSDYTGELFF
TRBV10-3,many,-,TRBJ1-6,TGTGCCATCAGGACGGACGGAGATAATTCACCCCTCCACTTT,CAIRTDGDNSPLHF
TRBV4-3,many,-,TRBJ2-3,TGCGCCAGCAGCCAAGAACGCGCGACCACAGATACGCAGTATTTT,CASSQERATTDTQYF
TRBV3-1,many,TRBD2,TRBJ2-5,TGTGCCAGCACCTCTAGCGGGGGGCTGGAGACCCAGTACTTC,CASTSSGGLETQYF
TRBV5-1,-,-,TRBJ1-4,TGCGCCAGCAGCTTGGGACGGGGGGCCCTTAATGAAAAACTGTTTTTT,CASSLGRGALNEKLFF
TRBV28,few,TRBD1,TRBJ2-7,TGTGCCAGCAGTTCCCCCCCACAGGGGGTCTACGAGCAGTACTTC,CASSSPPQGVYEQYF
TRBV27,many,TRBD1,TRBJ1-2,TGTGCCAGCAGTTTATCACAGGGGTTCCACCATGGCTACACCTTC,CASSLSQGFHHGYTF
TRBV5-1,-,-,TRBJ2-2,TGCGCCAGCAGCTTGGACAGGGTAATTGGCGGGGAGCTGTTTTTT,CASSLDRVIGGELFF
TRBV7-2,-,-,TRBJ1-2,TGTGCCAGCAGCACCAATATAGACCCCTACTATGGCTACACCTTC,CASSTNIDPYYGYTF
TRBV7-2,-,-,TRBJ2-7,TGTGCCAGCAGTTCAGGGCTATCCTACGGGCAGTACTTC,CASSSGLSYGQYF
TRBV5-1,many,-,TRBJ2-1,TGCGCCAGCAGCGCGACCCTCTACAATGAGCAGTTCTTC,CASSATLYNEQFF
TRBV6-2/TRBV6-3,many,-,TRBJ2-5,TGTGCCAGCAGTTATTCAGGAGTTCGCCAAGAGACCCAGTACTTC,CASSYSGVRQETQYF
TRBV18,many,-,TRBJ2-7,TGTGCCAGCTCACCAGGTAGCGACAACTACGAGCAGTACTTC,CASSPGSDNYEQYF
TRBV7-3,-,TRBD2,TRBJ2-3,TGTGCCAGCAGCTTTAACCCGGGACTAGGTACAGATACGCAGTATTTT,CASSFNPGLGTDTQYF
TRBV20-1,-,TRBD2,TRBJ2-5,TGCAGTGCTGAGGGGCGACTAGCCCTGGAGACCCAGTACTTC,CSAEGRLALETQYF
TRBV9,many,-,TRBJ1-2,TGTGCCAGCAGCGTAGGGACACTAGCTAACTATGGCTACACCTTC,CASSVGTLANYGYTF
TRBV25-1,many,-,TRBJ1-2,TGTGCCAGCAGGGAGGGAGCGGGCGGCTACACCTTC,CASREGAGGYTF
TRBV24-1,few,-,TRBJ2-4,TGTGCCACCAGTGATCCCCGGGGGTATCAAAACATTCAGTACTTC,CATSDPRGYQNIQYF
TRBV15,many,TRBD1,TRBJ1-5,TGTGCCACCAGCAGAGGGGAGGGACAGGGCACCAGACAGCCCCAGCATTTT,CATSRGEGQGTRQPQHF
TRBV28,few,-,TRBJ2-1,TGTGCCAGCAGTTTATCGGGTAGCAGTGATGAGCAGTTCTTC,CASSLSGSSDEQFF
TRBV29-1,once,-,TRBJ1-2,TGCAGCGTTGATCAGGGACTCGACGACTATGGCTACACCTTC,CSVDQGLDDYGYTF
TRBV20-1,many,TRBD2,TRBJ2-3,TGCAGTGCCGTGAGAGGCGGGGGTAGCACAGATACGCAGTATTTT,CSAVRGGGSTDTQYF
TRBV4-2,many,TRBD2,TRBJ2-1,TGTGCCAGCAGCCAAGTTGGACTAGCGGGGGGGTTTCGCAATGAGCAGTTCTTC,CASSQVGLAGGFRNEQFF
TRBV18,many,-,TRBJ2-5,TGTGCCAGCTCACGCGCCGGGACGGGGGAGACCCAGTACTTC,CASSRAGTGETQYF
TRBV6-1,many,TRBD1,TRBJ2-5,TGTGCCAGCAGTGAACAAACAGGGGAAGAGACCCAGTACTTC,CASSEQTGEETQYF
TRBV5-8,-,-,TRBJ1-6,TGTGCCAGCAGCTTGGGAGGGAGCTCCTATAATTCACCCCCCCACTTT,CASSLGGSSYNSPPHF
TRBV18,-,TRBD1,TRBJ1-1,TGTGCCAGCTCACCTTTAAGGGGACAGGGAATGAACACTGAAGCTTTCTTT,CASSPLRGQGMNTEAFF
TRBV20-1,many,TRBD1,TRBJ2-1,TGCAGTGCACGCCCAGGGGGAAAACCAAACAATGAGCAGTTCTTC,CSARPGGKPNNEQFF
TRBV28,few,-,TRBJ1-2,TGTGCCAGCACCATTGACGGCGCTAACTATGGCTACACCTTC,CASTIDGANYGYTF
TRBV7-9,many,-,TRBJ1-4,TGTGCCAGCAGCTTGTCAGGGGAAAAACTGTTTTTT,CASSLSGEKLFF
TRBV7-2,once,-,TRBJ2-5,TGTGCCAGTAGCGCCGCCGGGACCATAGGCAATGAGCAGTACTTC,CASSAAGTIGNEQYF
TRBV11-2,-,-,TRBJ2-7,TGTGCCAGCAGCTTCTTTCCGCGGGACTTGCCCTACGAGCAGTACTTC,CASSFFPRDLPYEQYF
TRBV7-2,many,TRBD2,TRBJ2-5,TGTGCCAGCAGGCGCGAAGCGGGGGGGCCCCAGTACTTC,CASRREAGGPQYF
TRBV25-1,few,-,TRBJ1-5,TGTGCCAGCAGTCAAAGCGGTAGCAATCAGCCCCAGCATTTT,CASSQSGSNQPQHF
TRBV28,few,-,TRBJ2-3,TGTGCCAGCACTAGACAGGGAGGGAGGGATACGCAGTATTTT,CASTRQGGRDTQYF
TRBV11-2,many,TRBD1,TRBJ2-5,TGTGCCAGCAGCTTAGACAGGGGGTCCGGGGAGACCCAGTACTTC,CASSLDRGSGETQYF
TRBV3-1,many,-,TRBJ2-5,TGTGCCAGCAGCCAAGGGACGCAAGAGACCCAGTACTTC,CASSQGTQETQYF
TRBV12-3/TRBV12-4,-,TRBD1,TRBJ2-5,TGTGCCAGCAGTTTATGGGACAGACCAGATGCCCAGTACTTC,CASSLWDRPDAQYF
TRBV11-2,many,-,TRBJ2-1,TGTGCCAGCAGCTTACAAACGGGGGTTCGAGCTGAGCAGTTCTTC,CASSLQTGVRAEQFF
TRBV7-2,few,-,TRBJ1-1,TGTGCCAGCAGCTCCCGGTCTGGGGGCACTGAAGCTTTCTTT,CASSSRSGGTEAFF
TRBV20-1,many,TRBD2,TRBJ2-3,TGCAGTGCGGGGCAAGCGGGGGAGACAGATACGCAGTATTTT,CSAGQAGETDTQYF
TRBV7-6,few,-,TRBJ1-1,TGTGCCAGCAGCTTAGGGTCTGGGGGTGTCACTGAAGCTTTCTTT,CASSLGSGGVTEAFF
TRBV6-2/TRBV6-3,-,-,TRBJ2-3,TGTGCCAGCAGTTACTCATTCGACAGAGCAGATACGCAGTATTTT,CASSYSFDRADTQYF
TRBV15,-,TRBD1,TRBJ2-6,TGTGCCACCGGCAGTAGGACAGGGACTGGGGCCAACGTCCTGACTTTC,CATGSRTGTGANVLTF
TRBV5-1,-,-,TRBJ2-1,TGCGCCAGCACCGAACGAGGAGAGCAGTTCTTC,CASTERGEQFF